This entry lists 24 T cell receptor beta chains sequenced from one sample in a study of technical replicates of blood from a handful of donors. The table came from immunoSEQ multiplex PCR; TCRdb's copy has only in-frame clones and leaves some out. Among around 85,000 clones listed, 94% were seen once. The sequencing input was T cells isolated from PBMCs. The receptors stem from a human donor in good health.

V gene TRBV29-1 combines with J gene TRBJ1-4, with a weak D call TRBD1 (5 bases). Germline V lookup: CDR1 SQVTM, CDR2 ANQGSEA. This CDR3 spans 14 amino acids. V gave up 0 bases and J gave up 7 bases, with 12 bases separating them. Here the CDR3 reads CSVEDEPRGEKLFF. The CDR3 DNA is TGCAGCGTTGAAGATGAACCAAGGGGTGAAAAACTGTTTTTT. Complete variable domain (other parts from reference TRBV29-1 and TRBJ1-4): SAVISQKPSRDICQRGTSLTIQCQVDSQVTMMFWYRQQPGQSLTLIATANQGSEATYESGFVIDKFPISRPNLTFSTLTVSNMSPEDSSIYLCSVEDEPRGEKLFFGSGTQLSVL.

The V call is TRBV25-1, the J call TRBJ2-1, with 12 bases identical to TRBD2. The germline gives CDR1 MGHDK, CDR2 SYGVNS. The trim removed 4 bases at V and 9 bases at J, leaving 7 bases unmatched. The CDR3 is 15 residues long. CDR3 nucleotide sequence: TGTGCCAGCAGTGGCTTTACGGGACTAGCGGGTGAGCAGTTCTTC. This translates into CASSGFTGLAGEQFF.

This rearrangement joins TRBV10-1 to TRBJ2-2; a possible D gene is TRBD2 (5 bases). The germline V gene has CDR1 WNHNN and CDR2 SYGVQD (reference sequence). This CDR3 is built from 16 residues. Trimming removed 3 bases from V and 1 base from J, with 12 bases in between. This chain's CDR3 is CASSDGGRENTGELFF. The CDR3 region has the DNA TGCGCCAGCAGTGATGGCGGACGGGAGAACACCGGGGAGCTGTTTTTT.

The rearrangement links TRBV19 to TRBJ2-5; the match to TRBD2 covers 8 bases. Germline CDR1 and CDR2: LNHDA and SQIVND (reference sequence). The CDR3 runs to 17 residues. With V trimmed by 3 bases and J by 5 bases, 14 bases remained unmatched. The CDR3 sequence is CASSIRISGGAGETQYF. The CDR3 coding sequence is TGTGCCAGTAGTATCAGAATTTCCGGGGGGGCCGGGGAGACCCAGTACTTC.

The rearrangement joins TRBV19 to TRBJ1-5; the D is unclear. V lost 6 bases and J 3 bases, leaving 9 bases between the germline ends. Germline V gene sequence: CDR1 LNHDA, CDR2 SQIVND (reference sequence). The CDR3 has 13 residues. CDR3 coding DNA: TGTGCCAGTAGCGGGAGACTCAATCAGCCCCAGCATTTT. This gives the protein CASSGRLNQPQHF.

The CDR3 region has the DNA TGTGCCAGCATACAAACAGCTTACACCGGGGAGCTGTTTTTT. This gives the protein CASIQTAYTGELFF. The J gene is TRBJ2-2, the V gene TRBV27; D unresolved. The V end was cut by 7 bases, the J end by 3 bases, with 12 bases between. The CDR3 runs to 14 residues. Looked up from germline, CDR1 is MNHEY and CDR2 is SMNVEV (reference sequence).

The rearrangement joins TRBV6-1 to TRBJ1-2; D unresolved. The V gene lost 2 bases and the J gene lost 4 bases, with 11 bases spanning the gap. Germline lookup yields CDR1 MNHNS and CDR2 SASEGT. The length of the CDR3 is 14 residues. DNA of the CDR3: TGTGCCAGCAGTGAATTCGGGAACATCTATGGCTACACCTTC. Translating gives CASSEFGNIYGYTF.

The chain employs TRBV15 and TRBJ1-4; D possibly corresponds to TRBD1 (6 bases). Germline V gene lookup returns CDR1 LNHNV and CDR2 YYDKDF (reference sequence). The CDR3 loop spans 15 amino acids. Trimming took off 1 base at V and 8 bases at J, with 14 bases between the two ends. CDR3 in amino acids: CATSRGSQGREKLFF. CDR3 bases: TGTGCCACCAGCAGAGGATCCCAGGGGCGCGAAAAACTGTTTTTT.

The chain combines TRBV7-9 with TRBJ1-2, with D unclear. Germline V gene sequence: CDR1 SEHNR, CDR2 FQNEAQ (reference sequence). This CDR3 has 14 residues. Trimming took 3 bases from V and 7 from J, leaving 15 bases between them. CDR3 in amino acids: CASSFAQATVGYTF. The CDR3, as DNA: TGTGCCAGCAGCTTCGCTCAGGCAACGGTTGGCTACACCTTC. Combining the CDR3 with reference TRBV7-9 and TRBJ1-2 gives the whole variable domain DTGVSQNPRHKITKRGQNVTFRCDPISEHNRLYWYRQTLGQGPEFLTYFQNEAQLEKSRLLSDRFSAERPKGSFSTLEIQRTEQGDSAMYLCASSFAQATVGYTFGSGTRLTVV.

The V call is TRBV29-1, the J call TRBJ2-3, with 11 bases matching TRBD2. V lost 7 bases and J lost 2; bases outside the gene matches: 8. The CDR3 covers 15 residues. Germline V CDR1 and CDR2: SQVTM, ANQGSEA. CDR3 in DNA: TGCAGCGCTGCCACGGGACTAGCGGCCACAGATACGCAGTATTTT. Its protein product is CSAATGLAATDTQYF.

The CDR3 sequence: CASGDRGSSPLHF. DNA of the CDR3: TGTGCCAGCGGGGACAGGGGAAGTTCACCCCTCCACTTT. The chain links TRBV25-1 to TRBJ1-6; 10 nucleotides align to TRBD1. Germline CDR1 MGHDK, CDR2 SYGVNS. V was pared by 8 bases and J by 9 bases, with 4 bases of the junction left unmatched. This CDR3 is 13 amino acids long.

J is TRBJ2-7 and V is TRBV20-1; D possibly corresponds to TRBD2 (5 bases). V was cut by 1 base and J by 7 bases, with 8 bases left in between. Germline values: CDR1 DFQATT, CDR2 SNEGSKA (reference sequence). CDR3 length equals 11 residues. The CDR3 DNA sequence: TGCAGTGCTAGAGTATCGGGAGAGCAGTACTTC. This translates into CSARVSGEQYF.

CDR3 DNA: TGTGCCAGCAGCGTAATACACGGGAGGAGGAACACTGAAGCTTTCTTT. Amino acids: CASSVIHGRRNTEAFF. This sequence joins TRBV11-3 and TRBJ1-1; D not certain. The CDR3 totals 16 residues. CDR1 and CDR2 (germline): SGHNT, YENEEA. Trimming took 5 bases from V and 1 from J, leaving 17 bases between them.

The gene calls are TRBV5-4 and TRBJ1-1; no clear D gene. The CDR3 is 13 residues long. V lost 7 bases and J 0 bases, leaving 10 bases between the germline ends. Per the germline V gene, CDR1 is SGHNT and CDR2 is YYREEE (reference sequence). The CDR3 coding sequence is TGTGCCAGCGGAGCAGACCTGAACACTGAAGCTTTCTTT. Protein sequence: CASGADLNTEAFF. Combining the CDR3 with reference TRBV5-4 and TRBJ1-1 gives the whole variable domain ETGVTQSPTHLIKTRGQQVTLRCSSQSGHNTVSWYQQALGQGPQFIFQYYREEENGRGNFPPRFSGLQFPNYSSELNVNALELDDSALYLCASGADLNTEAFFGQGTRLTVV.

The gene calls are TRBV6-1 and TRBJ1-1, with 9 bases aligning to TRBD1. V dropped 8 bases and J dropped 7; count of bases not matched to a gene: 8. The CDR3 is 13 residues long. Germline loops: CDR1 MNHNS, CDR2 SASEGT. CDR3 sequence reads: CASGRTGDGEAFF. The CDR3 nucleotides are TGTGCCAGCGGCAGGACAGGGGACGGTGAAGCTTTCTTT.

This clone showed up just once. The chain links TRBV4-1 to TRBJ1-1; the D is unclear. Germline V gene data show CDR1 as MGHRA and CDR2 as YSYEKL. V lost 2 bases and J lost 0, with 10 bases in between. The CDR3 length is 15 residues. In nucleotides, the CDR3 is TGCGCCAGCAGCCAAAGTCGCCTATTGAACACTGAAGCTTTCTTT. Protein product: CASSQSRLLNTEAFF.

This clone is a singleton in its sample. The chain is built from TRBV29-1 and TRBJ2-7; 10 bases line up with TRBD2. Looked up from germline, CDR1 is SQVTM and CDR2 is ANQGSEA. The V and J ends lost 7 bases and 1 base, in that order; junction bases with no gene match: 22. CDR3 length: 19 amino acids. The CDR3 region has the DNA TGCAGCGCCAGCACCTCGTTTAGCGGGAGGAACCCTTTTTCCTACGAGCAGTACTTC. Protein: CSASTSFSGRNPFSYEQYF.

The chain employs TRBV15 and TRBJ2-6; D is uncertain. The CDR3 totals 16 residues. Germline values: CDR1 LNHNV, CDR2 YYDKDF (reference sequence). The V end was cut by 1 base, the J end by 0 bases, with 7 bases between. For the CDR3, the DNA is TGTGCCACCAGCAGAGGTTCCAACTCTGGGGCCAACGTCCTGACTTTC. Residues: CATSRGSNSGANVLTF.

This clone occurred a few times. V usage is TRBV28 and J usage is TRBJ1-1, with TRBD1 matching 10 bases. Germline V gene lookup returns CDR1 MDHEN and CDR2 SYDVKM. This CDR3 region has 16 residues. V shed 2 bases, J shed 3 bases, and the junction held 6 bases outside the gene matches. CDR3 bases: TGTGCCAGCAGTTTACGGACAGGGGGAGGGCACACTGAAGCTTTCTTT. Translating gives CASSLRTGGGHTEAFF. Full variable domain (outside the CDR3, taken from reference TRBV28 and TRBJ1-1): DVKVTQSSRYLVKRTGEKVFLECVQDMDHENMFWYRQDPGLGLRLIYFSYDVKMKEKGDIPEGYSVSREKKERFSLILESASTNQTSMYLCASSLRTGGGHTEAFFGQGTRLTVV.

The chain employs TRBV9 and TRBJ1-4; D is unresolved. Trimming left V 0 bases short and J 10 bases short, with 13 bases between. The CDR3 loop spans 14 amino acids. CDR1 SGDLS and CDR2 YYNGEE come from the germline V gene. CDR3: CASSVGLLVGKLFF. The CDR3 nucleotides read TGTGCCAGCAGCGTAGGTCTCTTGGTCGGAAAACTGTTTTTT.

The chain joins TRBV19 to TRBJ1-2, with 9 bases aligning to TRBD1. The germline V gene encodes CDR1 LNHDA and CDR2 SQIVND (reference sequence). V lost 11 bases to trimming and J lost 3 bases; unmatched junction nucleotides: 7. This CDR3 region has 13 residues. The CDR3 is CAAWTGEDYGYTF. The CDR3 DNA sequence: TGTGCCGCGTGGACAGGGGAAGACTATGGCTACACCTTC.

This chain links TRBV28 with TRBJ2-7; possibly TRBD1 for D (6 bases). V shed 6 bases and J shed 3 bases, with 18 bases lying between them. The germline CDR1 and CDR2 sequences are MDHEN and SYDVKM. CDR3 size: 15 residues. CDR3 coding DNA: TGTGCCAGCAGCCTGGACAGCGACAACCTCTACGAGCAGTACTTC. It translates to CASSLDSDNLYEQYF.

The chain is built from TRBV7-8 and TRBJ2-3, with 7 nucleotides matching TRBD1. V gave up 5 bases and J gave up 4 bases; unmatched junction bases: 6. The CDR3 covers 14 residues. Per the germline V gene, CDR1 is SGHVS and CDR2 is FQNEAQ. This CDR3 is CASSVTGLADTQYF. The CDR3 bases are TGTGCCAGCAGCGTGACAGGGTTGGCAGATACGCAGTATTTT.

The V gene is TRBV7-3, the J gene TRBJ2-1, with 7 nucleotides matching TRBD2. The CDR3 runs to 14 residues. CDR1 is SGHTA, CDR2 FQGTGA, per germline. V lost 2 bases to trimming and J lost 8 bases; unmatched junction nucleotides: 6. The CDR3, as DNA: TGTGCCAGCAGCTTAGCTAGCGGTAGTTATGAGCAGTTCTTC. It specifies CASSLASGSYEQFF.